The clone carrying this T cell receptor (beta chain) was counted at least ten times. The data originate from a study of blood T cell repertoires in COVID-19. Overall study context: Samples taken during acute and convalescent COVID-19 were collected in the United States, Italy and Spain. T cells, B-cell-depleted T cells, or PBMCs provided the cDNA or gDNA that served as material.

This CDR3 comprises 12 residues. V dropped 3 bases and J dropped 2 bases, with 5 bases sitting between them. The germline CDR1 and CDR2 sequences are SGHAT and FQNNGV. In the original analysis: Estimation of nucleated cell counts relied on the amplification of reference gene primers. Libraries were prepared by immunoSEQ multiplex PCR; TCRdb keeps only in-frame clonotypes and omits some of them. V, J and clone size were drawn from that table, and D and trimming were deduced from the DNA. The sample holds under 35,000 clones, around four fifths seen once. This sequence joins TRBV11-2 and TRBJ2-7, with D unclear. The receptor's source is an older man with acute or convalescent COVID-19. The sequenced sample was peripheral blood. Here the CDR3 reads CASSFTAYEQYF. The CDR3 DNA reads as TGTGCCAGCAGCTTCACAGCCTACGAGCAGTACTTC.